This record covers a single TCR beta chain. The same CDR3 is also encoded by other DNA sequences in this sample. CDR1 MNHNS and CDR2 SASEGT come from the germline V gene. Between the trimmed V and J ends, which lost 1 base and 7 bases, there was a span of 10 bases. CDR3 length: 13 amino acids. This sample is part of a study of OX40 agonist ivuxolimab in advanced cancers. Study-level background: Patients receiving dose escalation had hepatocellular carcinoma, melanoma, renal cell or head and neck cancer. A mean age of about 56 years, range roughly 23 to 85, was recorded, and approximately 79% were male.

The cohort excluded patients with autoimmune disease history or systemic immunosuppression. Repertoires were generated with immunoSEQ multiplex PCR, while TCRdb's copy carries only in-frame clones and drops some. The table records tens of thousands of clones, approximately 80% of them present only once. The TCR comes from an adult with an advanced solid tumor such as melanoma, head and neck, liver or kidney cancer. The sequenced sample was CD4+ or CD8+ T cells sorted from blood, obtained in a trial of the OX40 agonist ivuxolimab. The chain uses TRBV6-1 and TRBJ1-2; perhaps TRBD1 as D (6 bases). CDR3 sequence: CASSEGGRGGYTF. As DNA, the CDR3 is TGTGCCAGCAGTGAAGGGGGCAGGGGTGGCTACACCTTC.